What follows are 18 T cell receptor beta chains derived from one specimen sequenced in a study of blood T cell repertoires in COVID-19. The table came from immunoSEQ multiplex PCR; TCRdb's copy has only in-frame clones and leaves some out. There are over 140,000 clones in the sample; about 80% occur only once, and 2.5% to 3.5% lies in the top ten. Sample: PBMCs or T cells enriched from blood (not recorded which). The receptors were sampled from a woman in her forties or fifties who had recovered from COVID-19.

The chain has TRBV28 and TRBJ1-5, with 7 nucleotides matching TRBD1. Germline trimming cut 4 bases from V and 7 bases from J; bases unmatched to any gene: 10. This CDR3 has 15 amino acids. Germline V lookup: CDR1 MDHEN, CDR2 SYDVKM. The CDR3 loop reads CASSYPAAGGQPQHF. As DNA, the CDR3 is TGTGCCAGCAGTTACCCCGCCGCAGGGGGGCAGCCCCAGCATTTT.

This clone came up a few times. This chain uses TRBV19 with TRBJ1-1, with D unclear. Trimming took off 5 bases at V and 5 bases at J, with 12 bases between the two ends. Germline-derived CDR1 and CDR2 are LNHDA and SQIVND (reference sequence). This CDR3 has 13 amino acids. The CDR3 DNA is TGTGCCAGTAGTTTACCGGGTAGGACTGAAGCTTTCTTT. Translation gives CASSLPGRTEAFF.

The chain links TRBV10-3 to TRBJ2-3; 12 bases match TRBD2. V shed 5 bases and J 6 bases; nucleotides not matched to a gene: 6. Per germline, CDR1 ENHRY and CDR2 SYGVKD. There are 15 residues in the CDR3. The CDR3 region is CAISTLAGGPDTQYF. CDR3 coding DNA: TGTGCCATCAGTACTCTAGCGGGGGGGCCCGATACGCAGTATTTT.

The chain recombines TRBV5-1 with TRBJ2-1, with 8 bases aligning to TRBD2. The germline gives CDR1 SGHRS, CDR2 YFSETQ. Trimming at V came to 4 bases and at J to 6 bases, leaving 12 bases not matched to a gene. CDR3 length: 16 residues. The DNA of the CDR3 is TGCGCCAGCAGCGGCCTTAGCGGGGCCGCTCCCAATGAGCAGTTCTTC. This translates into CASSGLSGAAPNEQFF.

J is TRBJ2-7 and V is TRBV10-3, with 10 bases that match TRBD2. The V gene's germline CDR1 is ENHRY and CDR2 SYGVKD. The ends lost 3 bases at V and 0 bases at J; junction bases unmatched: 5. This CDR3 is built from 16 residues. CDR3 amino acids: CAISDPSGRASYEQYF. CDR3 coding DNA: TGTGCCATCAGTGATCCAAGCGGGAGGGCCTCCTACGAGCAGTACTTC.

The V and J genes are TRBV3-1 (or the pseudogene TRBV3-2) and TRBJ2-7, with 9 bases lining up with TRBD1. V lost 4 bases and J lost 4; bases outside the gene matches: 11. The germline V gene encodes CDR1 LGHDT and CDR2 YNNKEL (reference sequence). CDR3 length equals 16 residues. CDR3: CASSLQSGTGRYEQYF. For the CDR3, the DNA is TGTGCCAGCAGCCTCCAGAGCGGGACAGGGAGGTACGAGCAGTACTTC.

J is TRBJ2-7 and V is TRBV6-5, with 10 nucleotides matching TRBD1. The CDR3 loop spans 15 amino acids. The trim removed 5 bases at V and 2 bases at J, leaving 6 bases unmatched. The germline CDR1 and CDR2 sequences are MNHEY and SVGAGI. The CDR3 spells CASSPRDRGTYEQYF. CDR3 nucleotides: TGTGCCAGCAGTCCCCGGGACAGGGGAACCTACGAGCAGTACTTC.

In DNA form, the CDR3 reads TGCGCCAGCAGCCAAGATTTTCTAAGTCCAGATACGCAGTATTTT. The encoded protein is CASSQDFLSPDTQYF. The chain links TRBV4-1 to TRBJ2-3; D call uncertain. The germline gives CDR1 MGHRA, CDR2 YSYEKL. Trimming cost V 0 bases and J 4 bases, with 11 bases left between them. This CDR3 contains 15 residues.

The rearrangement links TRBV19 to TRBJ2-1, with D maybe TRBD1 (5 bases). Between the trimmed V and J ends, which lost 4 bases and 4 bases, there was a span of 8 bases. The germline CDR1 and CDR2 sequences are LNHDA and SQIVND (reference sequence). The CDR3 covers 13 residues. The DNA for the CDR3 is TGTGCCAGTAGTAGCACAGGATACAATGAGCAGTTCTTC. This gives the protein CASSSTGYNEQFF.

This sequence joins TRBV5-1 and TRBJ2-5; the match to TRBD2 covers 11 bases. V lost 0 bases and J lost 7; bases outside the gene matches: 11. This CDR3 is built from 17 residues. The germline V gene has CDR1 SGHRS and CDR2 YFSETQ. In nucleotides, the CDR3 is TGCGCCAGCAGCTTGGAGTATAGCGGGGGGGCGCTAGGGACCCAGTACTTC. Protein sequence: CASSLEYSGGALGTQYF.

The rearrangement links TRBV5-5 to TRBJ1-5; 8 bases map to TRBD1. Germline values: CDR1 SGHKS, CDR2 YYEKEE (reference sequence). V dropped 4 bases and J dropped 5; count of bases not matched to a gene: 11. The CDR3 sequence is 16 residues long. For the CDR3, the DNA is TGTGCCAGCAGCACAAGACAGGGGAGGGTAGATCAGCCCCAGCATTTT. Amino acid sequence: CASSTRQGRVDQPQHF.

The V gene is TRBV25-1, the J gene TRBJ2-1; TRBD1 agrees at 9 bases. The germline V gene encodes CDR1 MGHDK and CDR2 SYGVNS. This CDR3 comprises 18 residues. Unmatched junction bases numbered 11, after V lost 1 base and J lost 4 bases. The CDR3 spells CASSELDRGRAEYNEQFF. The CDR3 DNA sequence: TGTGCCAGCAGTGAATTAGACAGGGGGAGGGCCGAGTACAATGAGCAGTTCTTC.

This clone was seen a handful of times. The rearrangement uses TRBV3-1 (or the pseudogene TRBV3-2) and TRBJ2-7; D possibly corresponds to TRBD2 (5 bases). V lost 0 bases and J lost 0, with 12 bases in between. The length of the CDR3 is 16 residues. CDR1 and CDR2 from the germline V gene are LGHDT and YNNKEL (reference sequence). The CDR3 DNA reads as TGTGCCAGCAGCCAAGATCTGATCAGCGGCTCCTACGAGCAGTACTTC. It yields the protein CASSQDLISGSYEQYF.

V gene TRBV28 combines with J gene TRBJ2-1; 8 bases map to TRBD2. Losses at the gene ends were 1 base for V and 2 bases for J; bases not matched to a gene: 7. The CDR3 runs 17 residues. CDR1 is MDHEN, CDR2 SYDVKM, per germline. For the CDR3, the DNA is TGTGCCAGCAGTTTATTAGGGGCGGGGGGAACCTACAATGAGCAGTTCTTC. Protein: CASSLLGAGGTYNEQFF.

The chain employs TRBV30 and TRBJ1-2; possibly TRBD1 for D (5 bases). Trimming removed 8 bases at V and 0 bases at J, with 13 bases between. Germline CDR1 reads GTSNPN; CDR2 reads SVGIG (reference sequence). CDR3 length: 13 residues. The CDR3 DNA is TGTGCCCAAAGGCGGACAACTAACTATGGCTACACCTTC. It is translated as CAQRRTTNYGYTF.

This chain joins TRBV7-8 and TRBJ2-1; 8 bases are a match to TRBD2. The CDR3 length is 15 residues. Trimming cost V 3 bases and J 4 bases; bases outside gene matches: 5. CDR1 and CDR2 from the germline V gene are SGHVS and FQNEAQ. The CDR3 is CASSFRVAGYNEQFF. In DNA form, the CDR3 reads TGTGCCAGCAGCTTCCGAGTAGCGGGATACAATGAGCAGTTCTTC.

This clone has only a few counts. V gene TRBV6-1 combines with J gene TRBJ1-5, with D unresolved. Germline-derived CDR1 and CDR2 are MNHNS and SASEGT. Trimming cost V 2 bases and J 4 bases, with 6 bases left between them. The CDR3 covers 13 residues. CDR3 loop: CASSEQRNQPQHF. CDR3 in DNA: TGTGCCAGCAGTGAACAGAGGAATCAGCCCCAGCATTTT.

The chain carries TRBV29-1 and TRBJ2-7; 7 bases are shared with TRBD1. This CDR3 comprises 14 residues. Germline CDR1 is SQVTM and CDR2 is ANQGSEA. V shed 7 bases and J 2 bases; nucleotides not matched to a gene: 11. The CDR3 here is CSALQGPSAYEQYF. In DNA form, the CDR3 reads TGCAGCGCCCTACAGGGGCCCTCCGCCTACGAGCAGTACTTC.